This T cell receptor beta chain stems from a study of T cells after yellow fever vaccination (dated by TCRdb to 2018 to 2020). In terms of the full investigation: Libraries from fractions with low cell numbers were prepared with the SMART-Seq v4 Ultra Low Input RNA kit. Bulk PBMC replicates and cell subsets were isolated from blood drawn at multiple timepoints before and after both primary and secondary immunization. Two healthy male donors, one aged 18 to 30 and one aged 30 to 40 years, made up the cohort. To track T-cell clones before and after primary and booster YFV17D yellow fever vaccination, bulk TCR alpha and beta repertoires were sequenced longitudinally.

The study at large found these results: Computational filtering was needed because FACS-sorted repertoires could contain abundant contaminating clonotypes from the bulk population. A small share of clonotypes occurred in both CD4 and CD8 compartments, likely arising from convergent recombination. The secondary T-cell response was found to be weaker but faster than the primary response, with a peak reached on day 5 rather than on day 15. Most clones expanded after primary vaccination (about 96% of CD4 and around 89% of CD8) were re-detected after the booster, suggesting that broad memory maintenance occurred. Because only two donors were included in the study, the extent to which the findings can be generalized is limited.

Between the V and J ends, shortened by 3 bases and 0 bases respectively, the junction contains 9 bases. Based on the germline V gene (reference sequence), the CDR1 and CDR2 sequences are GTSNPN and SVGIG. The CDR3 spans 13 residues, from the cysteine through the phenylalanine. Kept here is only the CDR3 DNA, which spans 39 bases and is read in frame from base 1. TCRdb records Illumina NovaSeq 6000 as the sequencer. TCR cDNA was made using 5'RACE template switching, a step that added a universal primer site and unique molecular identifiers. cDNA synthesis was primed from both the TCR alpha and TCR beta constant segments. Library amplification used two PCR steps, and the second PCR step added sample barcodes and sequencing adapters. Sequencing of the libraries was done on either Illumina HiSeq 2500 (2x100 bp) or NovaSeq (2x150 bp). For the original study's pipeline: Demultiplexing of reads and collapsing into UMI consensus sequences were performed with MIGEC, and V(D)J alignment was carried out with MiXCR. Vaccine-responding clonotypes were defined with edgeR using replicate PBMC samples, requiring FDR below 0.01 and a log2 fold change above 5 up to day 15. Bulk clonotypes were assigned CD4 or CD8 identity according to which sequenced CD4 or CD8 repertoire held them at higher abundance. TCRdb cleaned the public reads at Q25 with fastp, built clones with MiXCR and kept in-frame beta chains. Identical CDR3 protein sequences are pooled into one entry, listed with their most common genes and DNA. It is TCRdb's table, rather than the study itself, that gives the V and J calls and clone size. This sample holds 120,000 or so distinct CDR3 sequences; nearly 15% were observed only once. The leading ten clones occupy approximately 39% of the sample.

The treatment or condition label of this sample denotes: live attenuated yellow fever vaccine strain. A standard Ficoll-Paque protocol was used to isolate PBMCs from peripheral blood. CD4 and CD8 T-cell fractions were isolated with Dynabeads CD4 and CD8 positive selection kits. RNA was extracted with TriZol from bulk PBMCs, CD4 and CD8 fractions, and dextramer-positive and dextramer-negative fractions. This clonotype was seen a few times. What this receptor recognizes is not known. Per-base qualities were not stored, and no clone one base away is much larger. The rearrangement joined TRBV30 to TRBJ2-7; the best D guess is TRBD1, with 5 bases matching. This material consisted of CD8+ T cells sorted from PBMCs, taken 5 days after the yellow fever booster vaccination. The clonotype originates from a man aged 18 to 29 who received the YFV17D yellow fever vaccine. The CDR3 amino acid sequence is: CAWSPDTSYEQYF. The nucleotide sequence reads as follows: TGTGCCTGGAGCCCGGACACCTCCTACGAGCAGTACTTC.